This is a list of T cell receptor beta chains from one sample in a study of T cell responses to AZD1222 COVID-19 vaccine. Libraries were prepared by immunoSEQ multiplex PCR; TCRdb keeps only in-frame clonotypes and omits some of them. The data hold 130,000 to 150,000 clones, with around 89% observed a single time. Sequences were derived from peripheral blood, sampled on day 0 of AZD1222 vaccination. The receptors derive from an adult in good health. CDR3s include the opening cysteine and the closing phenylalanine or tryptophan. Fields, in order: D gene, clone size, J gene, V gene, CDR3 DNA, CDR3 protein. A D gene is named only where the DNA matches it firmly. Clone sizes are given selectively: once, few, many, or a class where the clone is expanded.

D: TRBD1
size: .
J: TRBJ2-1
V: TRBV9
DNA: TGTGCCAGCAGCTCCAAGACAGGGATCGATGAGCAGTTCTTC
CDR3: CASSSKTGIDEQFF

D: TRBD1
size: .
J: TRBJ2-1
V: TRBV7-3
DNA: TGTGCCAGCAGCCCGTGGACAGGAACTCCCTACAATGAGCAGTTCTTC
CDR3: CASSPWTGTPYNEQFF

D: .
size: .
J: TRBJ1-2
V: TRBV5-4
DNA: TGTGCCAGCAGCGTCGACCCGGGTGGGATCAACTATGGCTACACCTTC
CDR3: CASSVDPGGINYGYTF

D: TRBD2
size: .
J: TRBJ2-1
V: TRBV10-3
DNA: TGTGCCATACGCCTGACTAGCGGGAGGGATAATGAGCAGTTCTTC
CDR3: CAIRLTSGRDNEQFF

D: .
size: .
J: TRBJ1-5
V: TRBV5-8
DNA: TGTGCCAGCAGCCCGGACTTCTCCCAGCCCCAGCATTTT
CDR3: CASSPDFSQPQHF

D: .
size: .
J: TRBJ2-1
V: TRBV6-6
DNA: TGTGCCAGCAGTGAGACCACCTACAATGAGCAGTTCTTC
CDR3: CASSETTYNEQFF

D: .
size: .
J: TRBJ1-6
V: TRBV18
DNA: TGTGCCAGCTCACCACCGGCCGGGGGTCGCTCACCCCTCCACTTT
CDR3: CASSPPAGGRSPLHF

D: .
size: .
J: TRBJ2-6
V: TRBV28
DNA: TGTGCCAGCGAATTGACTGGGCTGGGTTCCGCCAACGTCCTGACTTTC
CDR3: CASELTGLGSANVLTF

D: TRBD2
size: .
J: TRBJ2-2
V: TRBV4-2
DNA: TGTGCCAGCAGCCCGGGGACTAGCGGGGGGGTGCGTGGCACCGGGGAGCTGTTTTTT
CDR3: CASSPGTSGGVRGTGELFF

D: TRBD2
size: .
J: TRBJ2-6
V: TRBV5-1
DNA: TGCGCCAGCAGCTTGGTTCTAGCGGGAGGTACCCTTTTTGGGGCCAACGTCCTGACTTTC
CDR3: CASSLVLAGGTLFGANVLTF

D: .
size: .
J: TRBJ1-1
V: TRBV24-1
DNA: TGTGCCACCAGTGACTTACCGGGCAGTTTTGGGGGCGCTTTCTTT
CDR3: CATSDLPGSFGGAFF

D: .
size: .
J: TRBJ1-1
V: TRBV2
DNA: TGTGCCAGCAGTGATATGGTGAACACTGAAGCTTTCTTT
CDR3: CASSDMVNTEAFF

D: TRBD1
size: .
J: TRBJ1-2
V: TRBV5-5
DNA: TGTGCCAGCAGCGGCTGGACAGGGGGATCGGATGGCTACACCTTC
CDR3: CASSGWTGGSDGYTF

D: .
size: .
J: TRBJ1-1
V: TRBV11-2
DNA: TGTGCCAGCAGCTTCGTGAACACTGAAGCTTTCTTT
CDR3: CASSFVNTEAFF

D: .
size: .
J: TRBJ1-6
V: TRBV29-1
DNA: TGCAGCGGAACAACAGGGAGGAATTCACCCCTCCACTTT
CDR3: CSGTTGRNSPLHF

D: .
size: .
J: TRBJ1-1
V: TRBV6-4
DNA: TGTGCCAGCAGTGTTGGGGGGCCGAACACTGAAGCTTTCTTT
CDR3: CASSVGGPNTEAFF

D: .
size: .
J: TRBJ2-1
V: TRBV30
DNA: TGTGCCTGGAGGAGGAACAATGAGCAGTTCTTC
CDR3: CAWRRNNEQFF

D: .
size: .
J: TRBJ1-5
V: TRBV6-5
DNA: TGTGCCAGCAGTTACTCGGGGTTTCAGCCCCAGCATTTT
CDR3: CASSYSGFQPQHF

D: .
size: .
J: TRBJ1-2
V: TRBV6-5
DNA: TGTGCCAGCAGCTGGGGGGGAAATGGCTACACCTTC
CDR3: CASSWGGNGYTF

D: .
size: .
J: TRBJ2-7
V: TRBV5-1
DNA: TGCGCCAGCAGCTTGGTTCCGGGCTCCGAGCAGTACTTC
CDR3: CASSLVPGSEQYF

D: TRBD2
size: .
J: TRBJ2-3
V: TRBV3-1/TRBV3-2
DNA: TGTGCCAGCAGCCAATTAGGCGGGACTAGCGGGAGGGATACGCAGTATTTT
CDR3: CASSQLGGTSGRDTQYF

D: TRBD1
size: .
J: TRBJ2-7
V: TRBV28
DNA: TGTGCCAGCCTGTCCCGGGACAGAGCCGTCTACGAGCAGTACTTC
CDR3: CASLSRDRAVYEQYF

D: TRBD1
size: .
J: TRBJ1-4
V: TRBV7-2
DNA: TGTGCCAGCAGCTGGACAGGGACTCCTAATGAAAAACTGTTTTTT
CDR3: CASSWTGTPNEKLFF

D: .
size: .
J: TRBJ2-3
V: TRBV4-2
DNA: TGTGCCAGCAGCCACCATTCGGGGACCACCACAGATACGCAGTATTTT
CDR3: CASSHHSGTTTDTQYF

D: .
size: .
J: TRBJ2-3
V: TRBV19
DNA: TGTGCCAGTAGTATTGACTTTAGCACAGATACGCAGTATTTT
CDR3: CASSIDFSTDTQYF

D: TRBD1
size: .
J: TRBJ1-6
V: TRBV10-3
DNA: TGTGCCATCAGTCCTCAACCAGACAGGGTGAATTCACCCCTCCACTTT
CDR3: CAISPQPDRVNSPLHF

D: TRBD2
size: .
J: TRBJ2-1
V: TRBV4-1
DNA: TGCGCCAGCAGCCAAGGAATAGGGACTAGCGGGAGGGAGCAGTTCTTC
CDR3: CASSQGIGTSGREQFF

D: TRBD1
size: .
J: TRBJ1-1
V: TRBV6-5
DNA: TGTGCCAGCGGGAACAGGGGGAGAGCTTTCTTT
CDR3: CASGNRGRAFF

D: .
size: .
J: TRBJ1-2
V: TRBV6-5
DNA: TGTGCCAGCAGTCCTAGCTCGAGGAACTATGGCTACACCTTC
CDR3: CASSPSSRNYGYTF

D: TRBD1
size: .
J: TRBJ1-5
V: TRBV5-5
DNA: TGTGCCAGCAGCCCCACAGGGGCGGGGGATAGCAATCAGCCCCAGCATTTT
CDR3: CASSPTGAGDSNQPQHF

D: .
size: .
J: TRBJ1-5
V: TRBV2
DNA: TGTGCCAGCAGTGCTCGGGGGGTGGGTCAGCCCCAGCATTTT
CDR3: CASSARGVGQPQHF

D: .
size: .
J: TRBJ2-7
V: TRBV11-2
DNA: TGTGCCAGCAGTTCATCGACCGAAGCCTACGAGCAGTACTTC
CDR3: CASSSSTEAYEQYF

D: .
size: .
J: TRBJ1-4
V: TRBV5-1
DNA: TGCGCCAGCAGCCCCGGACGGTATAATGAAAAACTGTTTTTT
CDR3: CASSPGRYNEKLFF

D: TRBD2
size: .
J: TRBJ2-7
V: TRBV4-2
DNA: TGTGCCAGCAGCCAAGGAAGCGGGAGCTCCTACGAGCAGTACTTC
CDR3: CASSQGSGSSYEQYF

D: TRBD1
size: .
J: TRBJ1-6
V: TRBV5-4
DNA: TGTGCCAGCCGGGACAGGGATTCACCCCTCCACTTT
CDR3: CASRDRDSPLHF

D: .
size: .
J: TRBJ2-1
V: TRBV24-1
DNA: TGTGCCACCAGTGATTCACCGGGGGTGACTGGGGCCTACAATGAGCAGTTCTTC
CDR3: CATSDSPGVTGAYNEQFF

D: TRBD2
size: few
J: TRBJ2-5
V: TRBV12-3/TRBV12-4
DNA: TGTGCCAGCAGCGCGGGGGTCCAAGAGACCCAGTACTTC
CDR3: CASSAGVQETQYF

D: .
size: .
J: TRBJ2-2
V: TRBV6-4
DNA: TGTGCCAGCAGGGAAGGTGGAGGGGCCACCGGGGAGCTGTTTTTT
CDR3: CASREGGGATGELFF

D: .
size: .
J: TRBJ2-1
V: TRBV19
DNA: TGTGCCAGTAGTGGGGGGCGGGAGCAGTTCTTC
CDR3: CASSGGREQFF

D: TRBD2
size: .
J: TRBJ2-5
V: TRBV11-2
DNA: TGTGCCAGCAGCCAGAGCGGGAGCGGGGAGACCCAGTACTTC
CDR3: CASSQSGSGETQYF

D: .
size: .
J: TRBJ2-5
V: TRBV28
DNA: TGTGCCAGCGAGGGGGCTGAGGCGGGAGTACAAGAGACCCAGTACTTC
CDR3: CASEGAEAGVQETQYF

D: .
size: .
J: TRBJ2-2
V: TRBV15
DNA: TGTGCCACCAGCAGAGGCGGTGTTTACACCGGGGAGCTGTTTTTT
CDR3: CATSRGGVYTGELFF

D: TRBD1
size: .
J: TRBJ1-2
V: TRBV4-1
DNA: TGCGCCAGCAGCCAAACAGGGGTGTCTGGCTACACCTTC
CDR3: CASSQTGVSGYTF

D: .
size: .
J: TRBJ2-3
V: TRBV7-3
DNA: TGTGCCAGCAGCTTAAATTCGGGAGAAGATACGCAGTATTTT
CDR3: CASSLNSGEDTQYF